This record covers a single T cell receptor (beta chain). This entry belongs to a study of long-term antiretroviral therapy in people with HIV. Investigators performed immunoSEQ version v3.0 at survey level. Clones were sequenced by immunoSEQ multiplex PCR, and TCRdb holds only the in-frame ones, with some missing. The table includes some 29,000 clones, roughly 97% detected once. Germline V gene sequence: CDR1 GTSNPN, CDR2 SVGIG (reference sequence). The V segment lost 7 bases and the J segment 8 bases; nucleotides outside the gene matches: 4. This CDR3 comprises 10 residues. This clonotype was sampled from a man under 40 with HIV. The V and J genes are TRBV30 and TRBJ1-2; TRBD1 matches 7 bases. Sample: unsorted PBMCs, taken 7.6 years after starting antiretroviral therapy. The CDR3 region is CAFQGGGYTF. CDR3 in DNA: TGTGCCTTTCAGGGGGGAGGCTACACCTTC.